Shown below are 9 T cell receptor beta chains from a single sample sequenced in a study of technical replicates of blood from a handful of donors. Data came from immunoSEQ multiplex PCR; TCRdb stores just in-frame clones and leaves some out. The sample shows 12,000 to 15,000 clones, approximately 84% of them seen only once. Sequenced sample: PBMCs. The origin of the receptors is a human donor in good health.

On this clone itself: Mismatch with germline at one junction end may stem from a read error. The chain combines TRBV5-1 with TRBJ2-5; weak D call: TRBD1 (6 bases). The CDR3 is made up of 16 amino acids. CDR1 SGHRS and CDR2 YFSETQ come from the germline V gene. CDR3 amino acids: CASSLVQGPEQEAQYF. For the CDR3, the DNA is TGCGCCAGCAGCTTGGTTCAGGGGCCGGAGCAAGAGGCCCAGTACTTC.

The V call is TRBV11-2, the J call TRBJ2-1; 13 bases line up with TRBD2. The CDR3 is 17 amino acids. Germline loops: CDR1 SGHAT, CDR2 FQNNGV. The junction had 6 bases not matched to a gene; V was cut back by 0 bases and J by 7 bases. In nucleotides, the CDR3 is TGTGCCAGCAGCTTAGACCGACTAGCGGGAGGCTCAAATGAGCAGTTCTTC. Amino acids: CASSLDRLAGGSNEQFF.

This chain links TRBV30 with TRBJ2-3; 7 bases match TRBD2. This CDR3 is built from 15 residues. The J segment lost 3 bases and the V segment lost 0 bases, leaving 6 bases of the junction unmatched. Germline V gives CDR1 GTSNPN, CDR2 SVGIG (reference sequence). CDR3 coding DNA: TGTGCCTGGAGTGTACTTGCGGGAGCTACAGATACGCAGTATTTT. It is translated as CAWSVLAGATDTQYF.

This clone has a single count. The V gene is TRBV27, the J gene TRBJ1-2, with TRBD1 identical over 8 bases. CDR1 is MNHEY and CDR2 is SMNVEV in the germline V gene (reference sequence). The CDR3 totals 13 residues. V trimming: 3 bases; J trimming: 3 bases; junction bases outside the gene matches: 0. In DNA, the CDR3 is TGTGCCAGCAGTTTGACAGGGGACTATGGCTACACCTTC. Protein sequence: CASSLTGDYGYTF.

V is TRBV27 and J is TRBJ2-1, with 12 bases that match TRBD2. CDR1 is MNHEY and CDR2 is SMNVEV in the germline V gene (reference sequence). V trimming: 8 bases; J trimming: 7 bases; junction bases outside the gene matches: 6. The CDR3 covers 14 residues. For the CDR3, the DNA is TGTGCCAGCCAGACTAGCGGGAGTGTAAATGAGCAGTTCTTC. This gives the protein CASQTSGSVNEQFF.

This clone was detected only once. CDR3 residues: CAISPAGGVSYEQYF. In DNA, the CDR3 is TGTGCCATCAGTCCAGCGGGAGGGGTCTCCTACGAGCAGTACTTC. The gene calls are TRBV10-3 and TRBJ2-7; TRBD2 aligns across 10 bases. V gave up 5 bases and J gave up 0 bases; unmatched junction bases: 4. The CDR3 sequence is 15 residues long. Germline CDR1 reads ENHRY; CDR2 reads SYGVKD.

The gene calls are TRBV5-1 and TRBJ1-4; TRBD1 matches at 7 bases. The CDR3 length is 14 residues. Germline-derived CDR1 and CDR2 are SGHRS and YFSETQ. The V gene end was trimmed by 2 bases and the J gene end by 8 bases; junction bases not matched to a gene: 6. CDR3 region: CASSLGDRAEKLFF. CDR3 nucleotide sequence: TGCGCCAGCAGCTTAGGAGACAGGGCGGAAAAACTGTTTTTT.

CDR3 sequence: CASSRNSLDTQYF. CDR3 sequence (DNA): TGTGCCAGCAGTCGGAACAGCTTAGATACGCAGTATTTT. This rearrangement joins TRBV28 to TRBJ2-3; no definite D call. Germline CDR1 is MDHEN and CDR2 is SYDVKM. CDR3 length: 13 residues. V was shortened by 5 bases and J by 5 bases, with 11 bases between the two germline ends.

This clone was seen just once. The genes are TRBV19 and TRBJ2-1; TRBD2 matches at 10 bases. Germline V gene sequence: CDR1 LNHDA, CDR2 SQIVND (reference sequence). The V gene end was trimmed by 5 bases and the J gene end by 7 bases; junction bases not matched to a gene: 5. The CDR3 is made up of 14 amino acids. CDR3 protein: CASSALAGVNEQFF. CDR3 DNA: TGTGCCAGTAGTGCTCTAGCGGGAGTAAATGAGCAGTTCTTC.